These 12 T cell receptor beta chains were all obtained from the same sample, sequenced in a study of T cells in Graves' hyperthyroidism and ophthalmopathy. Using RNA transcripts as the source, TCR beta CDR3 regions were amplified. Using the HTBI primer set, a first-round RT-PCR was run on the TCR CDR3. One entry per CDR3 protein results from TCRdb running MiXCR on the multiplex PCR reads. The sample lists around 290,000 distinct CDR3 sequences, about 18% seen once, with around 57% in the top ten. Sequenced input: blood. These TCRs come from a woman aged 55 to 70 with Graves' ophthalmopathy.

This clonotype was detected only a few times. J is TRBJ1-4 and V is TRBV27; tentative D call: TRBD1 (5 bases). Germline values: CDR1 MNHEY, CDR2 SMNVEV (reference sequence). V was trimmed by 2 bases and J by 1 base, leaving 8 bases between them. This CDR3 has 15 amino acids. CDR3 sequence: CASSLRGVTNEKLFF. The CDR3 nucleotides are TGTGCCAGCAGTTTAAGAGGGGTAACTAATGAAAAACTGTTTTTT.

This clonotype was observed at least ten times. The chain links TRBV11-2 to TRBJ2-5, with D unresolved. Germline V CDR1 and CDR2: SGHAT, FQNNGV. V lost 0 bases and J 3 bases, leaving 5 bases between the germline ends. CDR3 length: 13 amino acids. The CDR3 here is CASSLDTEETQYF. Written as DNA, the CDR3 is TGTGCCAGCAGCTTAGACACCGAAGAGACCCAGTACTTC.

The V gene is TRBV20-1, the J gene TRBJ2-7; 9 bases match TRBD1. Per germline, CDR1 DFQATT and CDR2 SNEGSKA (reference sequence). Losses at the gene ends were 5 bases for V and 0 bases for J; bases not matched to a gene: 11. There are 16 residues in the CDR3. The CDR3, as DNA: TGCAGTGCTGGACAAGCCGGGACAGGGAACTCCTACGAGCAGTACTTC. Its protein product is CSAGQAGTGNSYEQYF.

The chain joins TRBV4-1 to TRBJ2-5; D possibly corresponds to TRBD2 (5 bases). Germline V gene data show CDR1 as MGHRA and CDR2 as YSYEKL. Trimming removed 1 base at V and 5 bases at J, with 8 bases between. The CDR3 covers 13 residues. The CDR3 DNA sequence: TGCGCCAGCAGCCAAGTCTCGGGGGAGACCCAGTACTTC. It translates to CASSQVSGETQYF.

This clonotype was recorded many times. A much more abundant neighbour one base away suggests this may be a read error. The genes are TRBV11-1 and TRBJ2-3; possibly TRBD2 for D (6 bases). Trimming took 2 bases from V and 3 from J, leaving 15 bases between them. Germline loops: CDR1 SGHAT, CDR2 FQDESV (reference sequence). The CDR3 runs 16 residues. The CDR3 sequence: CASSLWSSESTDTQYF. The CDR3 coding sequence is TGTGCCAGCAGCTTATGGTCTAGCGAGAGTACAGATACGCAGTATTTT.

In its sample, this clonotype was seen a few times. The chain employs TRBV19 and TRBJ1-2; 9 bases agree with TRBD1. There are 12 residues in the CDR3. V lost 5 bases and J lost 5; bases outside the gene matches: 0. Germline assignment: CDR1 LNHDA and CDR2 SQIVND (reference sequence). CDR3 sequence reads: CASSGTGYGYTF. The CDR3 DNA sequence: TGTGCCAGTAGTGGGACAGGGTATGGCTACACCTTC.

Only a few counts were recorded for this clonotype. The CDR3 protein is CSALNAGTLYGYTF. DNA for the CDR3: TGCAGTGCCCTAAATGCCGGGACACTATATGGCTACACCTTC. V and J are TRBV20-1 and TRBJ1-2, with D possibly being TRBD1 (6 bases). V lost 6 bases, J lost 5 bases, and 19 bases lay in between. The CDR3 is 14 amino acids. From germline, CDR1 is DFQATT and CDR2 SNEGSKA (reference sequence).

The sample holds many counts of this clonotype. This chain joins TRBV10-3 and TRBJ1-5, with D unresolved. Trimming cost V 0 bases and J 7 bases, with 13 bases left between them. Germline-derived CDR1 and CDR2 are ENHRY and SYGVKD. The CDR3 totals 15 residues. The CDR3 loop is CAISESQGPNQPQHF. The CDR3 DNA reads TGTGCCATCAGTGAGTCGCAAGGGCCCAACCAGCCCCAGCATTTT.

Ten or more counts support this clonotype. The genes are TRBV28 and TRBJ2-7, with 7 bases aligning to TRBD1. Germline CDR1 MDHEN, CDR2 SYDVKM. This CDR3 is built from 16 residues. V lost 5 bases, J lost 4 bases, and 14 bases stayed unmatched. CDR3 coding DNA: TGTGCCAGCAGTACTATTTACGACAGGGTGGGGTACGAGCAGTACTTC. This codes for CASSTIYDRVGYEQYF.

This clonotype was found many times. V is TRBV12-3 or TRBV12-4 and J is TRBJ1-2; 9 positions match TRBD1. The ends lost 4 bases at V and 7 bases at J; junction bases unmatched: 4. This CDR3 contains 13 residues. CDR3 amino acids: CASSSGQGGGYTF. DNA of the CDR3: TGTGCCAGCAGTTCGGGACAGGGAGGTGGCTACACCTTC.

At least ten counts were recorded for this clonotype. The CDR3 coding sequence is TGTGCCTCAAGGCCGGGAGCAGATACGCAGTATTTT. Residues: CASRPGADTQYF. The chain uses TRBV28 and TRBJ2-3; maybe TRBD2 (6 bases). CDR3 size: 12 residues. Trimming left V 11 bases short and J 4 bases short, with 13 bases between. Germline V lookup: CDR1 MDHEN, CDR2 SYDVKM.

In its sample, this clonotype was seen a few times. V gene TRBV9 combines with J gene TRBJ2-5; D is ambiguous. The CDR3 extends over 14 amino acids. Germline V CDR1 and CDR2: SGDLS, YYNGEE. V was clipped by 0 bases and J by 3 bases, with 9 bases between them. The CDR3 region has the DNA TGTGCCAGCAGCGTAGGGTCTCGCAAAGAGACCCAGTACTTC. Translated, it gives CASSVGSRKETQYF.